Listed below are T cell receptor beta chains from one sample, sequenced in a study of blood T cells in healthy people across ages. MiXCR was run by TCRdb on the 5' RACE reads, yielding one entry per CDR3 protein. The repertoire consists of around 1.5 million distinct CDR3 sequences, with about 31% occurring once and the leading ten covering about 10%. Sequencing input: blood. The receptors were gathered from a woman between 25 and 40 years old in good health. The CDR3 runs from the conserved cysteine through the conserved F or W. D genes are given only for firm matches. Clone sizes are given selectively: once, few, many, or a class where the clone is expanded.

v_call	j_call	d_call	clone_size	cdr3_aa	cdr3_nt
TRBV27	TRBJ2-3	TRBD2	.	CASSQIAGAKDTQYF	TGTGCCAGCAGTCAAATAGCGGGAGCAAAAGATACGCAGTATTTT
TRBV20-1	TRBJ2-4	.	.	CSADPYKQYF	TGCAGTGCTGACCCCTACAAGCAGTACTTC
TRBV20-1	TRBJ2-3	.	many	CSARLLGENTQYF	TGCAGTGCTAGACTTCTCGGGGAAAATACGCAGTATTTT
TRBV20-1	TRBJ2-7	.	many	CSARQGYGYEQYF	TGCAGTGCTAGGCAGGGGTACGGCTACGAGCAGTACTTC
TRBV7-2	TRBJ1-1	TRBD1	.	CASSYQTGNMNTEAFF	TGTGCCAGCAGCTATCAGACAGGGAACATGAACACTGAAGCTTTCTTT
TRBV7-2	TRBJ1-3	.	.	CASSATGIPGNTIYF	TGTGCCAGCAGCGCCACAGGGATCCCTGGAAACACCATATATTTT
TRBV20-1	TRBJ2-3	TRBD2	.	CSALWGRGGTADTQYF	TGCAGTGCTTTGTGGGGGCGGGGGGGGACCGCAGATACGCAGTATTTT
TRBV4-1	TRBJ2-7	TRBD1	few	CASSQGGQRGSYEQYF	TGCGCCAGCAGCCAAGGGGGACAGAGAGGCTCCTACGAGCAGTACTTC
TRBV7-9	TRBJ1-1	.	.	CAGSLGGGTEAFF	TGTGCCGGCAGCCTTGGGGGGGGGACTGAAGCTTTCTTT
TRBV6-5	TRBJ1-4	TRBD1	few	CASSSGQGALKLFF	TGTGCCAGCAGTTCGGGACAGGGGGCGCTGAAACTGTTTTTT
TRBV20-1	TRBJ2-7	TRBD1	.	CSARDDRGNPYEQYF	TGCAGTGCTAGAGATGACAGGGGCAATCCCTACGAGCAGTACTTC
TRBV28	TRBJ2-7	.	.	CASSLFRVLGNEQYF	TGTGCCAGCAGTTTATTCCGAGTGCTAGGCAATGAGCAGTACTTC
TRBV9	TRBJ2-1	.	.	CASSVRFLDEQFF	TGTGCCAGCAGCGTGCGCTTCCTCGATGAGCAGTTCTTC
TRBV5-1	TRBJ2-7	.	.	CASSPWTGGEQYF	TGCGCCAGCAGCCCTTGGACGGGCGGCGAGCAGTACTTC
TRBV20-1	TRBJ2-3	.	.	CSARDFTGTQYF	TGCAGTGCTAGGGACTTCACAGGTACGCAGTATTTT
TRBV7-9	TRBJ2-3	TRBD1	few	CASSSSNQGAVDTQYF	TGTGCCAGCAGCTCCTCTAACCAGGGGGCAGTAGATACGCAGTATTTT
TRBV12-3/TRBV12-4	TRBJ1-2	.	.	CASSCYNLNYGYTF	TGTGCCAGCAGCTGCTATAATTTAAACTATGGCTACACCTTC
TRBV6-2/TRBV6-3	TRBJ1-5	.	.	CASSYRRTGSNQPQHF	TGTGCCAGCAGTTACCGAAGGACCGGTAGCAATCAGCCCCAGCATTTT
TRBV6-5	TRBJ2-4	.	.	CASRMGGSAKNIQYF	TGTGCCAGCAGGATGGGGGGATCTGCCAAAAACATTCAGTACTTC
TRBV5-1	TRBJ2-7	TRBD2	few	CASSSLAGAPEQYF	TGCGCCAGCAGCTCCCTAGCGGGAGCCCCCGAGCAGTACTTC
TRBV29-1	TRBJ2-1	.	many	CSVEDLWGQFF	TGCAGCGTTGAAGATCTTTGGGGCCAGTTCTTC
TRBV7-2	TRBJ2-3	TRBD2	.	CASSSLAGDVGDTQYF	TGTGCCAGCAGCTCTCTAGCGGGGGACGTGGGAGATACGCAGTATTTT
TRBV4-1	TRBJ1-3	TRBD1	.	CASRPRDREYTIYF	TGCGCCAGCAGGCCGCGGGACAGGGAATACACCATATATTTT
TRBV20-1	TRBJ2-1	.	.	CSADFAYNEQFF	TGCAGTGCAGACTTCGCCTACAATGAGCAGTTCTTC
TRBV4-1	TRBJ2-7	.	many	CASGLAVGGYEQYF	TGCGCCAGCGGGCTGGCCGTCGGGGGCTACGAGCAGTACTTC
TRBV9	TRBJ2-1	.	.	CASSGQGHPDNEQFF	TGTGCCAGCAGCGGTCAGGGCCACCCGGACAATGAGCAGTTCTTC
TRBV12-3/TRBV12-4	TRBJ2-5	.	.	CASSFWGLNQETQYF	TGTGCCAGCAGTTTTTGGGGTCTCAATCAAGAGACCCAGTACTTC
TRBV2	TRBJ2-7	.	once	CASSESRMSYEQYF	TGTGCCAGCAGTGAGTCGAGGATGTCCTACGAGCAGTACTTC
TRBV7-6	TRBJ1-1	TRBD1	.	CASSSPYRGPDTEAFF	TGTGCCAGCAGCTCGCCCTACAGGGGGCCGGACACTGAAGCTTTCTTT
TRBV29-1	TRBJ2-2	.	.	CSAHQNTGELFF	TGCAGCGCTCACCAGAACACCGGGGAGCTGTTTTTT
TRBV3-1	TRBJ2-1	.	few	CASSHGGTYNEQFF	TGTGCCAGCAGCCACGGGGGCACCTACAATGAGCAGTTCTTC
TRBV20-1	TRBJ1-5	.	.	CSAREGEEGNQPQHF	TGCAGTGCTAGAGAGGGGGAAGAGGGCAATCAGCCCCAGCATTTT
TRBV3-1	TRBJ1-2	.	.	CASSQDLRAASPQHGYTF	TGTGCCAGCAGCCAAGATTTAAGGGCGGCTTCTCCCCAACATGGCTACACCTTC
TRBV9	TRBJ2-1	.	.	CASSVGVANEQFF	TGTGCCAGCAGCGTAGGGGTAGCCAATGAGCAGTTCTTC
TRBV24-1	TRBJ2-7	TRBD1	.	CATSDPGQGAYEQYF	TGTGCCACCAGTGACCCCGGACAGGGGGCTTACGAGCAGTACTTC
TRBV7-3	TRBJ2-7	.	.	CASSPSPRYEQYF	TGTGCCAGCAGCCCGTCGCCCCGCTACGAGCAGTACTTC
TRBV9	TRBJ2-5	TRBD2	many	CASSIEPGLVVETQYF	TGTGCCAGCAGCATTGAGCCGGGACTAGTGGTTGAGACCCAGTACTTC
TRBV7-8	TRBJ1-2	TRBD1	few	CASSLVPRDRAYYGYTF	TGTGCCAGCAGCTTAGTACCCCGGGACAGGGCGTACTATGGCTACACCTTC
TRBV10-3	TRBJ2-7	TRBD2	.	CATLPSGRMSRDEQYF	TGTGCCACGCTCCCCAGCGGGAGAATGAGTAGGGACGAGCAGTACTTC
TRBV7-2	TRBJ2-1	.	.	CASSLARRRSNSYNEQFF	TGTGCCAGCAGCTTAGCCAGACGGCGGTCAAACTCCTACAATGAGCAGTTCTTC
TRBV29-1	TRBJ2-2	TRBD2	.	CSVGLADTGELFF	TGCAGCGTTGGACTAGCGGACACCGGGGAGCTGTTTTTT
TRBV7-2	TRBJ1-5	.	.	CASSSGGNRNQPQHF	TGTGCCAGCAGCTCCGGTGGAAATCGAAATCAGCCCCAGCATTTT
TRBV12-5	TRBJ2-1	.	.	CASGFDSGEQFF	TGTGCTAGTGGTTTTGATAGTGGTGAGCAGTTCTTC
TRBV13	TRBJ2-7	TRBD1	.	CASSSPTGVGDEQYF	TGTGCCAGCAGCTCTCCGACAGGGGTCGGAGACGAGCAGTACTTC
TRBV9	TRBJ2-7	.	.	CASSVGGAPYEQYF	TGTGCCAGCAGCGTGGGGGGAGCACCCTACGAGCAGTACTTC
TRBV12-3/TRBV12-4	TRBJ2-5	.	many	CASSLGQSTQYF	TGTGCCAGCAGTTTAGGTCAATCGACCCAGTACTTC